The present entry profiles one T cell receptor beta chain with its context. Its cognate antigen is unknown. PCR amplification relied on 60 Vbeta primers (plus 13 Jbeta primers). Data came from immunoSEQ multiplex PCR; TCRdb stores just in-frame clones and leaves some out. The sample has hundreds of thousands of clones; over 65% are singletons. This CDR3 comprises 12 residues. CDR1 and CDR2 (germline): SGHDT, YYEEEE. J lost 4 bases, V lost 4 bases, and 2 bases had no gene match. The record originates from a study of cytomegalovirus exposure and HLA in healthy donors. Findings and limits, study-wide: As a later analysis showed, several of the most significant clusters appeared to be linked to common viral pathogens. In a later analysis, the majority of CMV-associated beta chains seemingly showed HLA restriction.

What was sequenced was PBMCs. The chain couples TRBV5-6 to TRBJ2-7; the match to TRBD1 covers 7 bases. This receptor was taken from a man between 18 and 29 years old in good health and CMV-seronegative. CDR3 in amino acids: CASSAQGYEQYF. The CDR3 region has the DNA TGTGCCAGCAGCGCACAGGGGTACGAGCAGTACTTC.